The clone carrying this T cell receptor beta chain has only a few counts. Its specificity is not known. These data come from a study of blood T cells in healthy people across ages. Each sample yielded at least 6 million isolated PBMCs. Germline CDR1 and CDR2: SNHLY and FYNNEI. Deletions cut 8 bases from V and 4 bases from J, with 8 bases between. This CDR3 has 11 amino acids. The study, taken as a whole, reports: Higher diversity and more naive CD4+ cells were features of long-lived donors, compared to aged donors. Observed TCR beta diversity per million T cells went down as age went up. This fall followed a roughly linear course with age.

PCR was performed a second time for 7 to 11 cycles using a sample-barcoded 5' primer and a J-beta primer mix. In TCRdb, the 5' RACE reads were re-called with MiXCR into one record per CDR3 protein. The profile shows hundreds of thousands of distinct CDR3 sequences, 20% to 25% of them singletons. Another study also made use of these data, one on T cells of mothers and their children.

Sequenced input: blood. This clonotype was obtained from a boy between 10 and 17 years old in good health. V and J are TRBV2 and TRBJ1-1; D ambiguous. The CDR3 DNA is TGTGCCAGCGGTTATTTCACTGAAGCTTTCTTT. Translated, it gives CASGYFTEAFF.